This TCR beta chain derives from a study of shared clonotypes between healthy human individuals (dated by TCRdb to 2018 to 2021). Regarding the complete study: The cohort comprised a couple of women and a few men aged 18 to 49 years. Per donor, three plates each were used for CD4 naive and CD4 memory, two for CD8 naive, and one for CD8 memory. Blood TCR repertoires of roughly five healthy adults were deeply sequenced to estimate repertoire size and the extent of clonotype sharing between individuals. Different laboratories and diverse techniques were used to prepare libraries and sequence TCR repertoires, to increase sequencing depth and limit assay-specific biases. Between about 0.8 and 9 billion PBMCs per donor were obtained by leukapheresis.

Remarks on this clone: What this receptor recognizes is not known. Base quality data are lacking; no much larger clone is found one base away.

Using the deep immunoSEQ assay, multiplex PCR amplified TCR CDR3 regions from genomic DNA. For each cell subset, the extracted genomic DNA was distributed evenly across all wells of several immunoSEQ 96-well plates, and each plate served as one replicate. For sorted subsets, each replicate PCR was loaded with roughly 0.2 ug genomic DNA, equivalent to 25,000 to 35,000 T cell genomes. The purified libraries were quantified using a Qubit 3.0 fluorometer, sized with a Bioanalyzer 2100, and then quantified again using the KAPA Library Quantification kit. Each immunoSEQ 96-well plate was sequenced on its own single-read 150-cycle Illumina NextSeq 550 flow cell. In the authors' own workflow: Because the immunoSEQ output included only junctional sequences and no quality scores, the filtering could not be the same as the filtering used for full-length reads. Sequences were annotated with PyIR, a Python wrapper for IgBLAST v1.9, and V/J genes and CDR3 were assigned using IMGT germline references. Reads with weak V/J assignments (E-value above 1e-6), missing CDR3, stop codons, out-of-frame junctions, or ambiguous translated residues were removed. V3J clonotypes were defined as sequences sharing an identical inferred V gene, J gene, and CDR3 amino acid sequence. Percentage overlap between repertoires was computed as shared unique clonotypes divided by the size of the smaller repertoire. Three approaches were used to assess repertoire richness: RTK rarefaction, the Chao1 estimator, and Recon v2.1 estimates of unobserved clonotypes. Generation probabilities were computed with OLGA for all TCRbeta clonotypes obtained by the gDNA method from four donors. TCRdb took over this immuneACCESS table, retaining in-frame rearrangements with V and J assigned. Such tables are incomplete; in checked studies, under half of the missing clones stem from an unresolved V gene, and the remainder is unexplained. V, J and clone size reflect that table, while D and trimming were determined from the DNA. In all, the sample holds a few million clones, and approximately 95% of those were seen once. The leading ten clones occupy about 0.39% of the sample.

The donors were healthy, HIV-negative adults who had no recently reported acute infections or vaccinations. Only Caucasian adults living in Nashville, Tennessee, USA were represented among the donors. Magnetic negative selection was used to enrich CD4+ T cells, after which naive cells were positively selected on CD45RA and the negative fraction became the memory subset. Blood was collected by leukapheresis, and PBMCs were isolated by Ficoll-Histopaque density gradient centrifugation and then cryopreserved in liquid nitrogen vapor phase. Analytical flow cytometry was used to check the purity and quantity of each magnetically sorted T cell population. Genomic DNA was isolated from every sorted fraction and measured by UV absorbance on a Nanodrop 2000c. General study outcomes and caveats: Sampling was restricted to blood, and TCR repertoires in tissues likely differ from the TCR repertoires found in blood. About 5% of naive CD4, around 3.5% of naive CD8, about 2.1% of memory CD4, and around 0.4% of memory CD8 clonotypes were shared across several donors. The genetic and exposure-history diversity represented was limited by the small number of donors. Based on pairwise subsampling, the degree of clonotype sharing among donors was expected to be affected by sequencing depth. Even with the large sequencing depth, rarefaction of the sorted-subset datasets indicated that sequencing was incomplete. Compared with non-shared clonotypes, clonotypes shared by all four sorted-subset donors had higher generation probabilities. Estimated clonotype richness was generally larger for naive than for memory subsets.

V loses 6 bases, J loses 6 bases, and the germline ends lie 15 bases apart. From the cysteine through the phenylalanine, the CDR3 covers 14 amino acids. The entry retains the CDR3 DNA only, 42 bases that are in frame from base 1. CDR1 and CDR2 are read off the germline V gene (reference sequence) as LNHDA and SQIVND. Sequenced: naive CD4+ T cells from PBMCs. Sample cell subset or site, as interpreted from the label and publication: CD45RA+ positively selected. The TCR sequence derives from a man aged 18 to 35 in good health. Some clones in this sample may be carry-over from other donors' samples. Recombination connected TRBV19 to TRBJ1-5; no D gene can be assigned with confidence. The nucleotides read TGTGCCAGTAGGATCGGATGGGGAAGTCAGCCCCAGCATTTT. Translated, this gives CASRIGWGSQPQHF. Outside the CDR3, residues come from the reference TRBV19 and TRBJ1-5 proteins, so the full variable domain is: DGGITQSPKYLFRKEGQNVTLSCEQNLNHDAMYWYRQDPGQGLRLIYYSQIVNDFQKGDIAEGYSVSREKKESFPLTVTSAQKNPTAFYLCASRIGWGSQPQHFGDGTRLSIL.